This T cell receptor beta chain was recovered during a study of blood T cell repertoires in COVID-19. Turning to the study itself: Acute and convalescent COVID-19 specimens originated in the United States, Italy and Spain. The analysed material was cDNA or gDNA that came from T cells, B-cell-depleted T cells, or PBMCs.

As processed by the authors: Amplification of reference gene primers provided the estimated nucleated cell counts. Profiled with immunoSEQ multiplex PCR; TCRdb holds only in-frame clones, not every one. V, J and clone size are those of that table, while D and trimming were read from the DNA. The sample has about 230,000 clones; approximately 87% are singletons. Germline V CDR1 and CDR2: MDHEN, SYDVKM. The CDR3 runs to 15 residues. Losses at the gene ends were 4 bases for V and 9 bases for J; bases not matched to a gene: 9. What was sequenced was peripheral blood. V gene TRBV28 combines with J gene TRBJ2-1; 10 bases map to TRBD2. The clonotype comes from a woman aged 70-85 years with active or convalescent COVID-19. The CDR3 here is CASSSLLAGVAEQFF. The CDR3 region has the DNA TGTGCCAGCAGTTCCCTCCTAGCGGGAGTGGCTGAGCAGTTCTTC.